This T cell receptor beta chain was identified in a study of T cell repertoires in urothelial bladder cancer. This CDR3 contains 13 residues. Germline V lookup: CDR1 LNHDA, CDR2 SQIVND (reference sequence). V gave up 3 bases and J gave up 5 bases, with 9 bases separating them. Using immunoSEQ multiplex PCR, the repertoire was profiled, and TCRdb retains in-frame clones only, with some absent. The sample consists of 2,000 to 2,500 clones, about 76% of them appearing once. Study conclusions and caveats: Benign specimens had a median about 12% infiltrating lymphocyte percentage. A single clone reached 2% to 2.5% in benign versus up to about 17% in carcinoma.

A note on this clone: What it binds is unknown.

Sequenced input: tumor-infiltrating cells from bladder cancer. This chain joins TRBV19 and TRBJ2-3; D is undetermined. This clonotype was obtained from a human donor with urothelial carcinoma. This chain's CDR3 is CASSISLKDTQYF. CDR3 coding DNA: TGTGCCAGTAGTATTAGTCTGAAAGATACGCAGTATTTT.